This T cell receptor beta chain was recovered during a study of T cell responses to AZD1222 COVID-19 vaccine. Study-wide results and caveats: In a largely white British group with more females than males, clonal diversity was possibly underestimated. At study baseline, merely five or six AZD1222 recipients were seropositive.

Concerning this clone: The target antigen is unknown.

Looked up from germline, CDR1 is MNHEY and CDR2 is SMNVEV (reference sequence). The V and J ends lost 3 bases and 0 bases respectively, with 9 bases between them. This CDR3 contains 15 residues. Only in-frame clones appear in the TCRdb table, and some are missing; sequencing was by immunoSEQ multiplex PCR. The profile shows tens of thousands of clones, about 80% of them singletons. This TCR came from an adult who received the MenACWY meningococcal vaccine as a control. The V gene is TRBV27, the J gene TRBJ1-5, with a possible D match to TRBD1 (5 bases). This sample comprised peripheral blood, obtained 28 days after the second dose of the MenACWY control vaccine. CDR3 DNA sequence: TGTGCCAGCAGTTTGCAGGACATTAGCAATCAGCCCCAGCATTTT. It translates to CASSLQDISNQPQHF.